The T cell receptor (beta chain) described here comes from a study of cytomegalovirus exposure and HLA in healthy donors. Overall study findings and caveats: As a later analysis showed, a missense DCLRE1C variant was linked to trimming of TCR beta V- and J-genes.

For this clone: What it recognizes is unknown.

It was with 60 Vbeta and 13 Jbeta primers that the PCR ran. Measured with immunoSEQ multiplex PCR; TCRdb has only the in-frame clones, and not every one. The table has about 200,000 clones, approximately 78% seen once; the top ten hold 2.5% to 3%. CDR1 MNHEY and CDR2 SMNVEV come from the germline V gene (reference sequence). V dropped 2 bases and J dropped 4; count of bases not matched to a gene: 7. The CDR3 contains 15 residues. V is TRBV27 and J is TRBJ2-7, with TRBD2 matching 8 bases. The origin of this receptor is a middle-aged woman in good health and CMV-seronegative. The sample taken for sequencing was PBMCs. The CDR3 sequence: CASSLIGRVLYEQYF. Here the CDR3 DNA reads TGTGCCAGCAGTTTAATCGGGAGGGTACTTTACGAGCAGTACTTC.